This T cell receptor (beta chain) was sequenced during a study of blood T cell repertoires in COVID-19. Study summary: Sources were T cells, B-cell-depleted T cells, or PBMCs; the material itself was cDNA or gDNA.

This CDR3 comprises 15 residues. CDR1 is KGHSH, CDR2 LQKENI, per germline. J gave up 4 bases and V 3 bases, and 4 bases lay outside the gene matches. Authors' methods: Amplification of reference gene primers was used by the study to estimate nucleated cell counts. Assay used: immunoSEQ multiplex PCR; TCRdb lists only in-frame clones, some missing. V, J and clone size are those of that table, while D and trimming were read from the DNA. Counted here are around 130,000 clones, 75% to 85% occurring once; the ten biggest clones make up over 10%. This clonotype was sampled from a human donor in a cohort sampled during active COVID-19. V usage is TRBV18 and J usage is TRBJ2-1; 9 nucleotides align to TRBD1. The sample was peripheral blood. CDR3 residues: CASSPGTGNYNEQFF. Written as DNA, the CDR3 is TGTGCCAGCTCACCCGGGACAGGGAATTACAATGAGCAGTTCTTC.